The 16 T cell receptor beta chains reported below all come from one sample, sequenced in a study of monozygotic twins with inflammatory bowel disease. Reanalyzing the 5' RACE reads, TCRdb keeps one entry per CDR3 protein, without DNA. In total, the table holds about 420,000 distinct CDR3 sequences. The sequencing sample was made of blood. These receptors were obtained from a human donor with ulcerative colitis or Crohn's disease, or a healthy co-twin of an affected twin (not recorded which).

The rearrangement joins TRBV7-2 to TRBJ1-4; lacking DNA, the TRBD1 call made by TCRdb goes unchecked. Germline V gives CDR1 SGHTA, CDR2 FQGNSA. This CDR3 comprises 16 residues. CDR3 residues: CASSLGLGTGGEKLFF.

The chain carries TRBV12-3 or TRBV12-4 and TRBJ1-3; TCRdb indicates TRBD1, and absent DNA this call remains unverified. There are 15 residues in the CDR3. The CDR3 sequence is CASNLDTTSGNTIYF.

The chain employs TRBV7-7 and TRBJ2-3; TCRdb reports TRBD2, a call that lacks DNA to check it against. The germline gives CDR1 SSHAT, CDR2 FNYEAQ (reference sequence). This CDR3 contains 13 residues. The CDR3 sequence is CASSPSGSDTQYF.

The gene calls are TRBV6-5 and TRBJ1-5; no DNA is available, so the TRBD1 call from TCRdb remains unchecked. Germline V gene sequence: CDR1 MNHEY, CDR2 SVGAGI. The CDR3 runs 17 residues. This CDR3 is CASVDRVRGYSNQPQHF.

This chain links TRBV4-3 with TRBJ1-2. The length of the CDR3 is 15 residues. Looked up from germline, CDR1 is LGHNA and CDR2 is YSLEER. The CDR3 reads CASSQDQEGAYGYTF.

The chain has TRBV5-4 and TRBJ2-1; the D call from TCRdb, TRBD2, cannot be confirmed without DNA. Germline values: CDR1 SGHNT, CDR2 YYREEE (reference sequence). The CDR3 runs 15 residues. Here the CDR3 reads CASSTRLALRNEQFF.

The chain combines TRBV5-1 with TRBJ2-6. Germline V gene lookup returns CDR1 SGHRS and CDR2 YFSETQ. This CDR3 is built from 16 residues. CDR3 amino acids: CASSLLGFSGANVLTF.

The V gene is TRBV19, the J gene TRBJ2-7; TCRdb lists TRBD1, though no DNA is available to test this call. The CDR3 has 15 amino acids. In germline, CDR1 is LNHDA, CDR2 SQIVND (reference sequence). The CDR3 loop reads CASSIAGQGLGEQYF.

CDR3 loop: CASTEGQGTHEQYF. The V and J genes are TRBV11-2 and TRBJ2-7; TCRdb gives TRBD1 as the D gene, but with no DNA this cannot be confirmed. The germline V gene has CDR1 SGHAT and CDR2 FQNNGV. CDR3 size: 14 residues.

V and J are TRBV3-1 and TRBJ2-3; the TRBD2 assignment by TCRdb is unverifiable without DNA. Germline V gene lookup returns CDR1 LGHDT and CDR2 YNNKEL (reference sequence). The CDR3 has 20 residues. CDR3 in amino acids: CASSARGASGRRTSTDTQYF.

The chain joins TRBV15 to TRBJ2-5; the D call from TCRdb, TRBD2, cannot be confirmed without DNA. This CDR3 spans 15 amino acids. CDR1 and CDR2 (germline): LNHNV, YYDKDF (reference sequence). The CDR3 loop is CATSRETSVGETQYF.

The chain employs TRBV28 and TRBJ2-7; with no DNA, the TCRdb D assignment of TRBD1 cannot be verified. This CDR3 comprises 13 residues. From germline, CDR1 is MDHEN and CDR2 SYDVKM. The CDR3 is CASSSPRVDEQYF. Looking up the rest from reference TRBV28 and TRBJ2-7 gives the full variable domain: DVKVTQSSRYLVKRTGEKVFLECVQDMDHENMFWYRQDPGLGLRLIYFSYDVKMKEKGDIPEGYSVSREKKERFSLILESASTNQTSMYLCASSSPRVDEQYFGPGTRLTVT.

The genes are TRBV10-1 and TRBJ2-7; checking the TCRdb D call of TRBD1 is not possible without DNA. Germline V CDR1 and CDR2: WNHNN, SYGVQD (reference sequence). The CDR3 loop spans 15 amino acids. The CDR3 loop reads CASSGGRDRSPEQYF.

The chain uses TRBV30 and TRBJ2-1; the D gene TCRdb calls, TRBD2, cannot be checked with no DNA. The germline gives CDR1 GTSNPN, CDR2 SVGIG (reference sequence). This CDR3 is built from 16 residues. This chain's CDR3 is CAWSPNSGSAYNEQFF.

The rearrangement links TRBV5-1 to TRBJ1-2; TCRdb's D call, TRBD1, is unchecked because there is no DNA. Germline loops: CDR1 SGHRS, CDR2 YFSETQ. This CDR3 comprises 16 residues. The CDR3 protein is CASSLTRQGGNYGYTF.

V gene TRBV27 combines with J gene TRBJ1-2; there is no DNA to check the TCRdb D call of TRBD1. The germline V gene has CDR1 MNHEY and CDR2 SMNVEV (reference sequence). This CDR3 is built from 13 residues. The CDR3 sequence is CASRPDRVLGYTF.